The rows below give T cell receptor beta chains drawn from one sample of a study of cytomegalovirus exposure and HLA in healthy donors. Clones were sequenced by immunoSEQ multiplex PCR, and TCRdb holds only the in-frame ones, with some missing. In total, the table holds 100,000 to 150,000 clones. Sequencing was carried out using PBMCs. All receptors derive from a man aged 18 to 29 in good health and CMV-seronegative. Both conserved end residues are part of each CDR3. A D gene is named only where the DNA matches it firmly.

v_call	d_call	j_call	cdr3_aa	cdr3_nt
TRBV7-9	-	TRBJ1-1	CASSLSRSANTEAFF	TGTGCCAGCAGCCTGTCGAGGTCTGCGAACACTGAAGCTTTCTTT
TRBV6-1	-	TRBJ1-5	CAVDNPAFQPQHF	TGTGCCGTGGACAACCCCGCCTTTCAGCCCCAGCATTTT
TRBV5-1	TRBD1	TRBJ2-7	CASSRGQGDYEQYF	TGCGCCAGCAGCCGCGGACAGGGCGACTACGAGCAGTACTTC
TRBV27	-	TRBJ2-1	CASSLSSSDNEQFF	TGTGCCAGCAGTTTATCGTCTAGCGACAATGAGCAGTTCTTC
TRBV28	TRBD2	TRBJ2-3	CASSPGLAGSDTQYF	TGTGCCAGCAGCCCCGGACTAGCGGGTAGCGATACGCAGTATTTT
TRBV14	-	TRBJ1-2	CASSRNRILTNYGYTF	TGTGCCAGCAGCCGTAACCGAATACTGACTAACTATGGCTACACCTTC
TRBV28	-	TRBJ2-7	CASSNRVPYF	TGTGCCAGCAGTAACAGGGTACCGTACTTC
TRBV4-1	-	TRBJ2-7	CASSQGRGADEQYF	TGCGCCAGCAGCCAGGGCAGGGGCGCCGACGAGCAGTACTTC
TRBV15	TRBD2	TRBJ2-1	CATSRSRASGRAENEQFF	TGTGCCACCAGCAGATCCAGGGCTAGCGGGAGGGCCGAGAATGAGCAGTTCTTC
TRBV5-4	TRBD2	TRBJ2-7	CASSSASLAGVEQYF	TGTGCCAGCAGCTCGGCCTCGCTAGCGGGAGTCGAGCAGTACTTC
TRBV29-1	TRBD2	TRBJ2-7	CSVDSGNFDEQYF	TGCAGCGTTGATAGCGGGAATTTCGACGAGCAGTACTTC
TRBV5-1	TRBD1	TRBJ1-5	CASSEGQGDQPQHF	TGCGCCAGTTCTGAGGGACAGGGGGATCAGCCCCAGCATTTT
TRBV4-2	-	TRBJ2-1	CASSRPTGSHNEQFF	TGTGCCAGCAGCCGCCCAACAGGGTCCCACAATGAGCAGTTCTTC
TRBV9	-	TRBJ1-1	CASRGRNTEAFF	TGTGCCAGCAGGGGCAGGAACACTGAAGCTTTCTTT
TRBV5-1	-	TRBJ2-1	CASSLEQTRVEQFF	TGCGCCAGCAGCTTGGAGCAGACCAGGGTTGAGCAGTTCTTC
TRBV9	TRBD2	TRBJ2-1	CASSVSGGPYNEQFF	TGTGCCAGCAGCGTCAGCGGGGGACCTTACAATGAGCAGTTCTTC
TRBV25-1	-	TRBJ2-7	CASSGTAGGRQYF	TGTGCCAGCAGTGGGACGGCGGGTGGAAGGCAGTACTTC
TRBV9	-	TRBJ1-4	CASSAYSGANEKLFF	TGTGCCAGCAGCGCCTACAGTGGTGCTAATGAAAAACTGTTTTTT
TRBV18	-	TRBJ1-1	CASSPNGGPYTEAFF	TGTGCCAGCTCACCAAACGGGGGGCCTTACACTGAAGCTTTCTTT
TRBV27	TRBD2	TRBJ2-7	CASSLGGVYEQYF	TGTGCCAGCAGTCTCGGGGGGGTCTACGAGCAGTACTTC
TRBV6-5	-	TRBJ2-3	CASSSAITGTDTQYF	TGTGCCAGCAGTTCAGCCATCACGGGAACAGATACGCAGTATTTT
TRBV10-1	-	TRBJ1-5	CASSSGLAQPQHF	TGCGCCAGCAGTTCTGGACTGGCCCAGCCCCAGCATTTT
TRBV5-4	-	TRBJ2-7	CASSFGANYEQYF	TGTGCCAGCAGCTTTGGGGCAAACTACGAGCAGTACTTC
TRBV5-5	-	TRBJ1-1	CASSFLRTAGSPNTEAFF	TGTGCCAGCAGCTTCCTACGGACAGCCGGAAGCCCGAACACTGAAGCTTTCTTT
TRBV6-1	TRBD1	TRBJ1-2	CASKFETGTGGYTF	TGTGCCAGCAAATTTGAGACAGGGACGGGAGGCTACACCTTC
TRBV5-6	TRBD1	TRBJ2-2	CASSVGQVNTGELFF	TGTGCCAGCAGCGTGGGACAGGTGAACACCGGGGAGCTGTTTTTT